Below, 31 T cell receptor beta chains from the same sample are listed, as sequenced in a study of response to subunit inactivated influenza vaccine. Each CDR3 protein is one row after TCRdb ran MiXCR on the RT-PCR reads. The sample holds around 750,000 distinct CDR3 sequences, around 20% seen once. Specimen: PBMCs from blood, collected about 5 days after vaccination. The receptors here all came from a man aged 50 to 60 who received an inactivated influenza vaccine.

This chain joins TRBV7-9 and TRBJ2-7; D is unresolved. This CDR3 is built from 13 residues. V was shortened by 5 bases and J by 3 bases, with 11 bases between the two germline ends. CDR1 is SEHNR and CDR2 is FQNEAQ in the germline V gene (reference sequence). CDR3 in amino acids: CASSLELYYEQYF. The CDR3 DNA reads TGTGCCAGCAGCCTAGAATTATACTACGAGCAGTACTTC.

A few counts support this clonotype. CDR3 sequence (DNA): TGTGCCAGCAGTTACTCCGGCAGGGGGCGGGTGGTTACAGATACGCAGTATTTT. This gives the protein CASSYSGRGRVVTDTQYF. The V gene is TRBV6-5, the J gene TRBJ2-3; 8 bases align to TRBD1. The CDR3 runs 18 residues. CDR1 and CDR2 from the germline V gene are MNHEY and SVGAGI. The junction had 11 bases not matched to a gene; V was cut back by 0 bases and J by 3 bases.

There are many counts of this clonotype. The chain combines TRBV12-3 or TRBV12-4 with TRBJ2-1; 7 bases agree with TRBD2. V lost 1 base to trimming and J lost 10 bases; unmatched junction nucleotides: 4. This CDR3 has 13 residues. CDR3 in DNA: TGTGCCAGCAGTTTAGGGGGGAGGGCCGAGCAGTTCTTC. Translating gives CASSLGGRAEQFF.

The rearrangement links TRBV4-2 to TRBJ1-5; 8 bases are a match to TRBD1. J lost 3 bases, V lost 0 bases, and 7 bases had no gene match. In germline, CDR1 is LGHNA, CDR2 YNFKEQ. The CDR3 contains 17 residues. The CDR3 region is CASSQEVGQGYNQPQHF. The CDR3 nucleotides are TGTGCCAGCAGCCAAGAAGTCGGACAGGGATACAATCAGCCCCAGCATTTT.

The CDR3 sequence is CASSLEPRSLNEQFF. The CDR3 coding sequence is TGTGCCAGCAGCTTAGAACCCCGGTCCCTCAATGAGCAGTTCTTC. The V and J genes are TRBV11-2 and TRBJ2-1; D is ambiguous. CDR1 and CDR2 from the germline V gene are SGHAT and FQNNGV. The V end was cut by 0 bases, the J end by 6 bases, with 12 bases between. This CDR3 contains 15 residues.

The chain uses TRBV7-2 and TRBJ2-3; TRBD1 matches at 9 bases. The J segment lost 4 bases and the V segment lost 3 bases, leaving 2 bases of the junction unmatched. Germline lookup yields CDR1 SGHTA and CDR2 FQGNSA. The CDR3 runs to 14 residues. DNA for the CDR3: TGTGCCAGCAGCTTCAGGACAGGGGCAGATACGCAGTATTTT. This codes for CASSFRTGADTQYF.

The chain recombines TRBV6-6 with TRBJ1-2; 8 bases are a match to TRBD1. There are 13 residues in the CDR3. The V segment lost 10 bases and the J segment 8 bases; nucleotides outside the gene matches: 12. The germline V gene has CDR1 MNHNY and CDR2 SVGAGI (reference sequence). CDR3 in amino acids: CATRTGLYEGYTF. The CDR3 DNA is TGTGCCACTAGGACAGGGCTATATGAGGGCTACACCTTC.

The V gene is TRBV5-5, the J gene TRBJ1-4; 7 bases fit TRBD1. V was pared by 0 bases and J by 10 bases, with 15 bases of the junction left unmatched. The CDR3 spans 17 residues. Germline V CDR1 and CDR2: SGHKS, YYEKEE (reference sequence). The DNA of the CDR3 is TGTGCCAGCAGCTTGGGGGCGGGACAGACAATAGGAGGAAAACTGTTTTTT. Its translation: CASSLGAGQTIGGKLFF.

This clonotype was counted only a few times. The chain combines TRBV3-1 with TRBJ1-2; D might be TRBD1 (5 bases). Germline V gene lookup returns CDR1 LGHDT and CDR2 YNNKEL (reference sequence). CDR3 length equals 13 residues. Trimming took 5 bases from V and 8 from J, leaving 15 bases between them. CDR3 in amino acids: CASSNQGWIGYTF. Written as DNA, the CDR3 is TGTGCCAGCAGCAACCAGGGATGGATCGGCTACACCTTC.

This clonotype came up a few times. The CDR3 protein is CASSTGSTQETQYF. The CDR3 region has the DNA TGTGCCAGCAGCACCGGATCGACCCAAGAGACCCAGTACTTC. The rearrangement links TRBV5-5 to TRBJ2-5; D is uncertain. The CDR3 is 14 residues long. Trimming took 4 bases from V and 1 from J, leaving 11 bases between them. CDR1 is SGHKS and CDR2 is YYEKEE in the germline V gene (reference sequence).

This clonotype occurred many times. The CDR3 nucleotides are TGTGCCAGCCGCTTCCTTAGACAGGCTGAGAACACCGGGGAGCTGTTTTTT. This encodes CASRFLRQAENTGELFF. This chain links TRBV6-1 with TRBJ2-2; tentative D call: TRBD1 (6 bases). Germline lookup yields CDR1 MNHNS and CDR2 SASEGT. V lost 8 bases and J lost 1, with 20 bases in between. The CDR3 totals 17 residues.

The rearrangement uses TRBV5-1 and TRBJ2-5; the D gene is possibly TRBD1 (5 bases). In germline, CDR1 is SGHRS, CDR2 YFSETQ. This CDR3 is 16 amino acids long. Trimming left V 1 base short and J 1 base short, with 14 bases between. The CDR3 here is CASSLMGQGTQETQYF. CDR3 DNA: TGCGCCAGCAGCTTGATGGGCCAGGGAACCCAAGAGACCCAGTACTTC.

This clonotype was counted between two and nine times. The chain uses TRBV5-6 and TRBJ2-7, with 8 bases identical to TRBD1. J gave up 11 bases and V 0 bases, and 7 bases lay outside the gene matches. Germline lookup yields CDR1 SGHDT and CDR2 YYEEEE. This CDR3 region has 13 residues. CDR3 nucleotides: TGTGCCAGCAGCTTGGGGACAGGGATTAGGGAGTACTTC. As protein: CASSLGTGIREYF.

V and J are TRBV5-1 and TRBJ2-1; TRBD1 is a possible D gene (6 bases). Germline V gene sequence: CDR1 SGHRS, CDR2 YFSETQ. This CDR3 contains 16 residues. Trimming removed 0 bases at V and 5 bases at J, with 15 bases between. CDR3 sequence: CASSLEGVDRHNEQFF. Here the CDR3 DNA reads TGCGCCAGCAGCTTGGAGGGGGTGGACCGACACAATGAGCAGTTCTTC.

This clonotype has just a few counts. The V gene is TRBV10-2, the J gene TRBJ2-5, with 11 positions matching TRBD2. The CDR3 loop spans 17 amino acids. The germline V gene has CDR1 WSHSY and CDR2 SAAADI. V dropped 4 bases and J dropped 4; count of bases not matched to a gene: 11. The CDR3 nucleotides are TGCGCCAGCAGTGGTAGCGGGGGGGCCTTCCTCCCAGAGACCCAGTACTTC. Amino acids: CASSGSGGAFLPETQYF.

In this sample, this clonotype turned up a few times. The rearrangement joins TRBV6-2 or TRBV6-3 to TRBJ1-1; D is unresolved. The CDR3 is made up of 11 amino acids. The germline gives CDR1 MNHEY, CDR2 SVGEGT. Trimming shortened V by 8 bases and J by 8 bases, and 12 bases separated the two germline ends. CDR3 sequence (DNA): TGTGCCAGCGGCCGTGATAGGGAAGCTTTCTTT. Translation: CASGRDREAFF.

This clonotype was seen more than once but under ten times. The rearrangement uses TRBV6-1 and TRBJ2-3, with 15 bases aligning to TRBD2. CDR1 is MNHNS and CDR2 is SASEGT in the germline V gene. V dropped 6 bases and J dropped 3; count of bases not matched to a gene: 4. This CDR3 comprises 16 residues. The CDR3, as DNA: TGTGCCAGCAGAGGACTAGCGGGAGGGGGTACAGATACGCAGTATTTT. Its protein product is CASRGLAGGGTDTQYF.

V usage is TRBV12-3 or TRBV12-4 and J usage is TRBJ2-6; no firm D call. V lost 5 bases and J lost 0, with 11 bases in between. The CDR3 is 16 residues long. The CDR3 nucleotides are TGTGCCAGCAGTCCGGACGGATCCTCTGGGGCCAACGTCCTGACTTTC. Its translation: CASSPDGSSGANVLTF.

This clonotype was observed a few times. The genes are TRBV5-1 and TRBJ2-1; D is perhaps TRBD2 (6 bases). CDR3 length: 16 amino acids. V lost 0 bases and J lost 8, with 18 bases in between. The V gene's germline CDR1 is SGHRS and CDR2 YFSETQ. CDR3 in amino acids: CASSLAMTGWGDEQFF. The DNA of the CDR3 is TGCGCCAGCAGCTTGGCCATGACCGGGTGGGGGGATGAGCAGTTCTTC.

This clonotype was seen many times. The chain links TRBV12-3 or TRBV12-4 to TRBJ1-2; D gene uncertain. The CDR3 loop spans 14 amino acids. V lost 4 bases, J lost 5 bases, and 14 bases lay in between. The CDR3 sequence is CASSSQTEVYGYTF. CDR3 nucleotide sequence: TGTGCCAGCAGTTCCCAGACGGAGGTTTATGGCTACACCTTC.

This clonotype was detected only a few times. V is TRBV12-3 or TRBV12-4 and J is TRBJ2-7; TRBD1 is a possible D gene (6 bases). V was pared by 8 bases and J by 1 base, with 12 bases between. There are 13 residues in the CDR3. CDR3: CASQNGQSYEQYF. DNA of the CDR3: TGTGCCAGCCAAAATGGACAGTCCTACGAGCAGTACTTC.

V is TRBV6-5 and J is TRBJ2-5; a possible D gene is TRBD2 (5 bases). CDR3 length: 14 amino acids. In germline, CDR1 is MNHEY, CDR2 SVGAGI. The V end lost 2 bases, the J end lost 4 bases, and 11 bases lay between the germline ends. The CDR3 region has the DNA TGTGCCAGCAGTTACGGAGGACGCAGAGAGACCCAGTACTTC. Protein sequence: CASSYGGRRETQYF.

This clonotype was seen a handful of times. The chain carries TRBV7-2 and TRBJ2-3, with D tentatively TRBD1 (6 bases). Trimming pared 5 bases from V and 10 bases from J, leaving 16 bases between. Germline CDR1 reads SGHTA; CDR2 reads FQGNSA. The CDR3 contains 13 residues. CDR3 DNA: TGTGCCAGCAGCCCCTCTACGACAGGTGCGCAGTATTTT. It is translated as CASSPSTTGAQYF.

The CDR3 here is CAILGAEGGCEQYF. The CDR3 DNA reads TGTGCCATCCTTGGGGCAGAGGGAGGGTGCGAGCAGTACTTC. The J gene is TRBJ2-7, the V gene TRBV24-1, with 7 bases aligning to TRBD2. The V gene end was trimmed by 11 bases and the J gene end by 6 bases; junction bases not matched to a gene: 15. The germline V gene has CDR1 KGHDR and CDR2 SFDVKD. CDR3 length: 14 amino acids.

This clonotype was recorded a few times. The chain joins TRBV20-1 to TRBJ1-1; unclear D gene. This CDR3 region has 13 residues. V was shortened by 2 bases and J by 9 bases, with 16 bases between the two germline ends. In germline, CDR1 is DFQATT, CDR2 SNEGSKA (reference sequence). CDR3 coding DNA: TGCAGTGCTAGATCAGGTGGTGGGGTGAAAGCTTTCTTT. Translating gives CSARSGGGVKAFF.

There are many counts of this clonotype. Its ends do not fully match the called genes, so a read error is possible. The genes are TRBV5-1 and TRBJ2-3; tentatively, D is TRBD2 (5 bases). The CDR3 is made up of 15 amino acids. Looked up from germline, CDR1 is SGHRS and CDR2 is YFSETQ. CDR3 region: CASSLALDSTDTQYF. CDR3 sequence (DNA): TGTGCCAGCAGTTTAGCGCTCGATAGCACAGATACGCAGTATTTT.

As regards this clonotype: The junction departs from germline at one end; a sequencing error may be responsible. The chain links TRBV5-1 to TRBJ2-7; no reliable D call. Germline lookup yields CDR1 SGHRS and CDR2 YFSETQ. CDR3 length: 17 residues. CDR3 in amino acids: CSSSLGRYRTDAYEQYF. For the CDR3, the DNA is TGCTCCAGCAGCTTGGGTCGGTACCGTACGGACGCCTACGAGCAGTACTTC.

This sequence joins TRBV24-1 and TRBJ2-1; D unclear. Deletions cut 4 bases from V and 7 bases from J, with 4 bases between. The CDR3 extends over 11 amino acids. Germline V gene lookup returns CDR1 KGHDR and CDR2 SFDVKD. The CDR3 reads CATSERNEQFF. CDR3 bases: TGTGCCACCAGTGAGAGGAATGAGCAGTTCTTC.

Here the CDR3 reads CSVEEGSFSGNTIYF. CDR3 sequence (DNA): TGCAGCGTTGAAGAAGGGAGCTTCTCTGGAAACACCATATATTTT. This chain links TRBV29-1 with TRBJ1-3; D gene unclear. Trimming shortened V by 0 bases and J by 0 bases, and 9 bases separated the two germline ends. CDR1 and CDR2 from the germline V gene are SQVTM and ANQGSEA. There are 15 residues in the CDR3.

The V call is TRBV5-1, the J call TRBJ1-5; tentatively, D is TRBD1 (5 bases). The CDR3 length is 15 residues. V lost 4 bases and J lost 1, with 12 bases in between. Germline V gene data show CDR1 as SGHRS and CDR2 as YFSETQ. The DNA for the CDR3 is TGCGCCAGCAGCAGGGGACCGGGGAGCAATCAGCCCCAGCATTTT. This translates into CASSRGPGSNQPQHF.

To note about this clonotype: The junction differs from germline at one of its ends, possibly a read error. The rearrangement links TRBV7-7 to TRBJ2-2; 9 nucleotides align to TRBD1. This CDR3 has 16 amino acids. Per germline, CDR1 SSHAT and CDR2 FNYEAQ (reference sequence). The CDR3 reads CASSSTGGLNTGELFF. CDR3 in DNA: TGTGCTAGCAGCTCTACAGGGGGCCTGAACACCGGGGAGCTGTTTTTT.